The 18 T cell receptor beta chains in this list originate from one sample, sequenced in a study of T cells after yellow fever vaccination. TCRdb passed the 5' RACE reads through MiXCR, listing each CDR3 protein once. The sample records a few hundred thousand distinct CDR3 sequences, 8.5% to 9% being singletons. This material consisted of PBMCs, taken on the day of the first yellow fever vaccination. The source is a man between 18 and 35 years old who received the YFV17D yellow fever vaccine.

This clonotype showed up just a few times. The gene calls are TRBV10-3 and TRBJ2-3; the match to TRBD2 covers 11 bases. The junction had 11 bases not matched to a gene; V was cut back by 6 bases and J by 3 bases. The V gene's germline CDR1 is ENHRY and CDR2 SYGVKD. This CDR3 spans 17 amino acids. CDR3 DNA: TGTGCCATCAGATCCGGGACTAGCGGTCGTGCTACAGATACGCAGTATTTT. Its translation is CAIRSGTSGRATDTQYF.

This clonotype was detected only a few times. This chain links TRBV29-1 with TRBJ1-4; D ambiguous. With 5 bases removed from V and 6 bases from J, the gap between germline ends came to 13 bases. The germline V gene has CDR1 SQVTM and CDR2 ANQGSEA. This CDR3 has 13 residues. The CDR3 loop reads CSVRALGDEKLFF. Written as DNA, the CDR3 is TGCAGCGTTCGGGCCCTCGGGGATGAAAAACTGTTTTTT.

The V gene is TRBV5-6, the J gene TRBJ2-5; D unresolved. Germline assignment: CDR1 SGHDT and CDR2 YYEEEE. There are 11 residues in the CDR3. Trimming left V 4 bases short and J 3 bases short, with 4 bases between. CDR3 protein: CASSTEETQYF. The DNA for the CDR3 is TGTGCCAGCAGCACGGAAGAGACCCAGTACTTC.

This clonotype came up many times. The V call is TRBV4-1, the J call TRBJ1-6; TRBD1 matches at 7 bases. The V segment lost 3 bases and the J segment 6 bases; nucleotides outside the gene matches: 2. The CDR3 totals 14 residues. Germline values: CDR1 MGHRA, CDR2 YSYEKL. The DNA for the CDR3 is TGCGCCAGCAGCCAGGGGACAGTTAATTCACCCCTCCACTTT. Its protein is CASSQGTVNSPLHF.

The table lists this clonotype with many counts. The V gene is TRBV3-1, the J gene TRBJ2-1; the match to TRBD2 covers 8 bases. V lost 3 bases, J lost 7 bases, and 5 bases stayed unmatched. Germline V gene lookup returns CDR1 LGHDT and CDR2 YNNKEL (reference sequence). This CDR3 is 14 amino acids long. CDR3 sequence: CASSQRGAGNEQFF. The CDR3 bases are TGTGCCAGCAGCCAGCGGGGGGCCGGGAATGAGCAGTTCTTC.

The rearrangement uses TRBV5-1 and TRBJ1-1, with D perhaps TRBD1 (5 bases). This CDR3 comprises 15 residues. V was shortened by 4 bases and J by 6 bases, with 19 bases between the two germline ends. Germline CDR1 SGHRS, CDR2 YFSETQ. As DNA, the CDR3 is TGCGCCAGCAGCAGGACAAGGGCGGACGGCTCTGAAGCTTTCTTT. This sequence encodes CASSRTRADGSEAFF.

The genes are TRBV10-3 and TRBJ2-7; 8 bases are shared with TRBD2. There are 15 residues in the CDR3. CDR1 is ENHRY and CDR2 is SYGVKD in the germline V gene. V shed 8 bases, J shed 3 bases, and the junction held 12 bases outside the gene matches. In DNA form, the CDR3 reads TGTGCCATCTCTCCGGGGAGCGGGGGACTCTACGAGCAGTACGTC. Its translation: CAISPGSGGLYEQYV.

The chain has TRBV19 and TRBJ1-4; a weak D match, TRBD1 (5 bases). CDR3 length equals 13 residues. In germline, CDR1 is LNHDA, CDR2 SQIVND (reference sequence). V was clipped by 10 bases and J by 8 bases, with 17 bases between them. The CDR3 DNA reads TGTGCCATCCGGGACCGAAGGTTAGAAAAACTGTTTTTT. The encoded protein is CAIRDRRLEKLFF. Based on the CDR3 plus reference TRBV19 and TRBJ1-4, the full variable domain is DGGITQSPKYLFRKEGQNVTLSCEQNLNHDAMYWYRQDPGQGLRLIYYSQIVNDFQKGDIAEGYSVSREKKESFPLTVTSAQKNPTAFYLCAIRDRRLEKLFFGSGTQLSVL.

This clonotype has more than one count but fewer than ten. This chain uses TRBV2 with TRBJ1-2; 12 bases agree with TRBD1. J gave up 3 bases and V 4 bases, and 3 bases lay outside the gene matches. There are 15 residues in the CDR3. Germline CDR1 SNHLY, CDR2 FYNNEI. The CDR3 is CASSAGQGAYYGYTF. CDR3 DNA: TGTGCCAGCAGTGCGGGACAGGGGGCGTACTATGGCTACACCTTC. Full variable domain (remainder filled in from reference TRBV2 and TRBJ1-2): EPEVTQTPSHQVTQMGQEVILRCVPISNHLYFYWYRQILGQKVEFLVSFYNNEISEKSEIFDDQFSVERPDGSNFTLKIRSTKLEDSAMYFCASSAGQGAYYGYTFGSGTRLTVV.

This clonotype was found many times. This sequence joins TRBV10-3 and TRBJ2-5; 8 bases align to TRBD1. The trim removed 5 bases at V and 0 bases at J, leaving 2 bases unmatched. This CDR3 has 14 amino acids. CDR1 and CDR2 (germline): ENHRY, SYGVKD. The CDR3 DNA sequence: TGTGCCATCAGTCGGGACAGGTACCAAGAGACCCAGTACTTC. Translated: CAISRDRYQETQYF.

This clonotype has only a few counts. The chain is built from TRBV5-6 and TRBJ1-2; no clear D gene. V was shortened by 1 base and J by 2 bases, with 6 bases between the two germline ends. Germline CDR1 SGHDT, CDR2 YYEEEE. The CDR3 totals 13 residues. CDR3 residues: CASSLFRNYGYTF. CDR3 bases: TGTGCCAGCAGCTTGTTCCGGAACTATGGCTACACCTTC.

The chain uses TRBV5-1 and TRBJ1-2; D unresolved. Between the trimmed V and J ends, which lost 0 bases and 8 bases, there was a span of 17 bases. Germline V gene sequence: CDR1 SGHRS, CDR2 YFSETQ. The CDR3 has 15 amino acids. CDR3 sequence reads: CASSLDVDPTFGYTF. In DNA form, the CDR3 reads TGCGCCAGCAGCTTGGATGTGGACCCGACGTTCGGCTACACCTTC.

This clonotype was counted only a few times. The genes are TRBV7-2 and TRBJ2-1, with 12 bases that match TRBD1. Germline loops: CDR1 SGHTA, CDR2 FQGNSA. V gave up 1 base and J gave up 8 bases; unmatched junction bases: 6. The CDR3 extends over 16 amino acids. The CDR3 region has the DNA TGTGCCAGCAGCTTAGTCGGGACAGGGGGCAAGGATGAGCAGTTCTTC. It is translated as CASSLVGTGGKDEQFF. Looking up the rest from reference TRBV7-2 and TRBJ2-1 gives the full variable domain: GAGVSQSPSNKVTEKGKDVELRCDPISGHTALYWYRQSLGQGLEFLIYFQGNSAPDKSGLPSDRFSAERTGGSVSTLTIQRTQQEDSAVYLCASSLVGTGGKDEQFFGPGTRLTVL.

As to this clonotype: At one end the junction does not follow the germline gene, possibly because of a read error. CDR3 bases: TGTGCCAGCAGCTTAGTTTGGGAGACCCATTACTTC. Encoded protein: CASSLVWETHYF. The chain employs TRBV7-9 and TRBJ2-5; weak D call: TRBD2 (5 bases). Per germline, CDR1 SEHNR and CDR2 FQNEAQ (reference sequence). The CDR3 is made up of 12 amino acids.

This clonotype has more than one count but fewer than ten. This chain joins TRBV29-1 and TRBJ2-2; no clear D. The V end lost 5 bases, the J end lost 6 bases, and 13 bases lay between the germline ends. Germline assignment: CDR1 SQVTM and CDR2 ANQGSEA. This CDR3 is 13 amino acids long. The chain's CDR3 is CSVPRDLPGELFF. CDR3 nucleotides: TGCAGCGTTCCCCGAGATCTTCCCGGGGAGCTGTTTTTT.

The V and J genes are TRBV5-1 and TRBJ2-1; D tentatively reads TRBD1 or TRBD2 (7 bases each). Trimming removed 4 bases from V and 2 bases from J, with 16 bases in between. The CDR3 runs to 16 residues. CDR1 and CDR2 from the germline V gene are SGHRS and YFSETQ. CDR3 protein: CASSHPQGGTYNEQFF. In DNA, the CDR3 is TGCGCCAGCAGCCATCCGCAGGGGGGGACCTACAATGAGCAGTTCTTC.

This clonotype was counted once. A much larger clone is a single base away; this may be a read error. The genes are TRBV5-5 and TRBJ2-1; D not resolved. Trimming removed 7 bases from V and 3 bases from J, with 20 bases in between. The germline V gene encodes CDR1 SGHKS and CDR2 YYEKEE (reference sequence). This CDR3 is 16 amino acids long. CDR3 sequence reads: CASSLIGWTGYNEQFF. In DNA form, the CDR3 reads TGTGCCAGCTCCCTCATAGGCTGGACGGGCTACAATGAGCAGTTCTTC.

The chain couples TRBV5-4 to TRBJ2-7, with TRBD2 matching 10 bases. With 9 bases clipped from V and 5 bases from J, the junction kept 17 bases outside the gene matches. Germline loops: CDR1 SGHNT, CDR2 YYREEE (reference sequence). The CDR3 spans 16 residues. CDR3 bases: TGTGCCATCGGCTCCGGACTAGCGGAGGCTTATCACGAGCAGTACGTC. Its protein product is CAIGSGLAEAYHEQYV.